Presented here are 3 T cell receptor beta chains from one specimen sequenced in a study of cytomegalovirus exposure and HLA in healthy donors. With 60 Vbeta and 13 Jbeta primers, the PCR was carried out. Clones were read by immunoSEQ multiplex PCR, and TCRdb kept only the in-frame ones, dropping some. Reported are 95,000 to 150,000 clones; the ten largest clones contain 3.6%. Source material: PBMCs. All receptors come from a man younger than 30 in good health and CMV-seronegative.

This chain joins TRBV19 and TRBJ2-7; 13 bases are shared with TRBD2. Germline V gene sequence: CDR1 LNHDA, CDR2 SQIVND (reference sequence). The CDR3 spans 15 residues. The junction had 7 bases not matched to a gene; V was cut back by 8 bases and J by 3 bases. The DNA for the CDR3 is TGTGCCAGTCAAACGGGACTAGCGGGGAACTACGAGCAGTACTTC. Its translation: CASQTGLAGNYEQYF. Variable domain in full (rest from reference TRBV19 and TRBJ2-7): DGGITQSPKYLFRKEGQNVTLSCEQNLNHDAMYWYRQDPGQGLRLIYYSQIVNDFQKGDIAEGYSVSREKKESFPLTVTSAQKNPTAFYLCASQTGLAGNYEQYFGPGTRLTVT.

This chain connects TRBV13 to TRBJ2-7; D possibly corresponds to TRBD1 (5 bases). Trimming removed 2 bases from V and 4 bases from J, with 12 bases in between. CDR3 length equals 14 residues. From germline, CDR1 is PRHDT and CDR2 FYEKMQ (reference sequence). This chain's CDR3 is CASSLRQGRYEQYF. The CDR3, as DNA: TGTGCCAGCAGCTTAAGGCAGGGAAGGTACGAGCAGTACTTC.

This sequence joins TRBV9 and TRBJ1-6; D is ambiguous. The CDR3 is made up of 13 amino acids. The germline CDR1 and CDR2 sequences are SGDLS and YYNGEE. V lost 2 bases and J 7 bases, leaving 7 bases between the germline ends. The chain's CDR3 is CASSVLQNSPLHF. The CDR3 DNA follows: TGTGCCAGCAGCGTGTTACAGAATTCACCCCTCCACTTT. Drawing the rest from reference TRBV9 and TRBJ1-6, the complete variable domain is DSGVTQTPKHLITATGQRVTLRCSPRSGDLSVYWYQQSLDQGLQFLIQYYNGEERAKGNILERFSAQQFPDLHSELNLSSLELGDSALYFCASSVLQNSPLHFGNGTRLTVT.